This TCR beta chain was obtained from a study of blood T cells in healthy people across ages. Overall study results and limits: It was found that TCR beta diversity correlated strongly with the percentage of naive T cells. Donor CMV status was unknown, possibly confounding expanded clonotype changes.

Sample-barcoded 5' priming and a J-beta primer mix drove a second PCR of 7 to 11 cycles. TCRdb independently ran MiXCR on the 5' RACE reads; one entry per CDR3 protein. The profile shows more than 500,000 distinct CDR3 sequences, about 27% of them singletons. The CDR3 has 14 residues. Germline CDR1 DFQATT, CDR2 SNEGSKA (reference sequence). On this clonotype: Antigen specificity is unknown.

The sample also formed part of further work on T cells of mothers and their children. That report notes: Over 8 million TCR beta CDR3 reads were obtained from each mother, and about 3 million from each child.

The specimen was blood. V usage is TRBV20-1 and J usage is TRBJ2-5; 12 nucleotides agree with TRBD2. The tail of the sequence fits TRBJ2-7 better, so the J call may be wrong. This receptor was obtained from a boy aged 2 to 10 in good health. The DNA of the CDR3 is TGCAGTGCATCGACTAGCGGGAGTTCTAACGAGCAGTACTTC. This encodes CSASTSGSSNEQYF.